The T cell receptor beta chain under discussion was sequenced for a study of preoperative IRX-2 immunotherapy in early breast cancer. This table comes from immunoSEQ multiplex PCR, and its TCRdb copy is limited to in-frame clones, with some not included. The data contain 25,000 to 35,000 clones, over 65% of them singletons. The sample's treatment: preoperative locoregional IRX-2 cytokine immunotherapy. This phase Ib study tested locoregional IRX-2 cytokine immunotherapy given before surgery. Germline V CDR1 and CDR2: SGHRS, YFSETQ. The CDR3 extends over 14 amino acids. V trimming: 1 base; J trimming: 8 bases; junction bases outside the gene matches: 6.

This clonotype was obtained from a human donor with breast cancer. Sample collection occurred from a patient treated with IRX-2 immunotherapy. The chain has TRBV5-1 and TRBJ2-3; 8 bases map to TRBD1. CDR3 region: CASSLSGGATTQYF. CDR3 bases: TGCGCCAGCAGCTTGTCAGGGGGCGCGACTACGCAGTATTTT.